The source of this TCR beta chain is a study of control samples from healthy donors and cancer patients. The data were produced by immunoSEQ multiplex PCR, yet TCRdb's version contains in-frame clones alone and is incomplete. The table has some 200,000 clones, roughly 94% seen once; the top ten hold about 1.4%. Trimming removed 0 bases from V and 8 bases from J, with 12 bases in between. Germline lookup yields CDR1 SGHRS and CDR2 YFSETQ. The length of the CDR3 is 14 residues. Sequenced sample: blood. V and J are TRBV5-1 and TRBJ2-1, with a weak D call TRBD2 (5 bases). This receptor was taken from a man over 45 in good health. The chain's CDR3 is CASSLGTPSHEQFF. The CDR3 region has the DNA TGCGCCAGCAGCTTGGGAACTCCTAGCCATGAGCAGTTCTTC.